Listed here is a single T cell receptor beta chain. This clonotype showed up just a few times. Its antigen target is currently unknown. Per-base quality was not reported, and no clone a single base away is much larger than it. The germline ends are 14 bases apart after V is trimmed by 1 base and J by 5 bases. There are 15 amino acids in the CDR3, from cysteine to phenylalanine inclusive. Just the 45-base CDR3 DNA is kept, in frame starting at base 1. CDR1 and CDR2 are read off the germline V gene (reference sequence) as LNHNV and YYDKDF. The data were taken from a study of regulatory T cells in long-lasting Graves disease (dated by TCRdb to the early 2020s). For context, the study as a whole: Persistent Graves' disease was defined as antithyroid drug treatment for over 5 years with persistently positive TSH receptor autoantibodies. Peripheral blood TCR sequencing and RNA sequencing compared persistent Graves' disease patients with newly diagnosed Graves' disease patients. The study took place in China and was registered as a clinical trial. A total of around 35 samples underwent TCR sequencing, from about 13 patients with persistent Graves' disease and about 20 patients with newly diagnosed Graves' disease. Antithyroid drugs had been taken for 8.5 to 11 years on average by persistent Graves' disease patients in the clinical cohort. What the authors observed across the whole study: Persistent Graves' disease patients showed lower TCR Shannon entropy and fewer highly expanded clones than newly diagnosed patients, suggesting clonal expansion. TRBV28, TRBJ1-2 and TRBJ2-5 were preferentially used in persistent disease, while TRBV20-1 and TRBJ2-1 were favored in newly diagnosed disease. Sequencing and analysis were limited to the TCR beta chain. A larger number of public clonotypes was shared among persistent patients (2,741) than among newly diagnosed patients (over 850). Only peripheral blood was studied, because thyroid tissue, the primary lesion, was inaccessible. The small sample size was acknowledged by the authors as a limitation that may reduce accuracy.

What the time point label conveys for this sample: persistent/refractory GD, antithyroid drugs over 5 years with positive TRAb. For both TCR sequencing and RNA sequencing, RNA was extracted from PBMCs using TRIzol. The diagnosis of Graves' disease followed American Thyroid Association guidelines. Patients for the study were recruited at an endocrinology department in Xi'an, China. Each patient gave 7.5 to 10 milliliters of peripheral blood, collected in an EDTA anticoagulant tube. Ficoll Paque Plus density gradient separation was used to isolate PBMCs, and no further T cell sorting was performed. An Agilent 2100 Bioanalyzer and agarose gel were used to assess RNA quality, and a NanoDrop 2000 was used to measure RNA concentration. Library prep was done by multiplex PCR. This sample was sequenced with an Illumina HiSeq 4000. CDR3 regions were amplified by Arm-PCR with iRepertoire HTBI primers to construct TCR beta libraries. PCR products were gel purified before sequencing. Concerning the study's data processing: A total of some 60 TRBV and under 15 TRBJ segments were identified across samples and were used for gene usage analysis of CDR3 amino acid clonotypes. COPE and FqMerger were used to merge filtered high-quality paired reads into contigs. BLAST was used to align contigs to IMGT TRBV, TRBD and TRBJ reference genes, and CDR3 was defined according to IMGT. Highly expanded clones were defined as clonotypes with a frequency above 0.1%. Shannon entropy was used to measure repertoire diversity, and the Gini coefficient was used to measure V-J evenness. Clonotypes shared by more than one individual were considered public. TCRdb itself trimmed the public reads at Q25 with fastp, ran MiXCR and retained productive beta chains. Every distinct CDR3 protein forms one entry, paired with its most common genes and DNA. The authors' filters were not applied to this entry. For this sample there are a few hundred thousand distinct CDR3 sequences; about 22% appear just once. Jointly, the top ten make up roughly 14% of the sample.

The sequence was collected from a female donor with Graves disease. This receptor chain uses TRBV15 and TRBJ1-1; matching of 6 bases hints at TRBD1 as the D gene. This sample comprised peripheral blood mononuclear cells (PBMCs), obtained when the disease was refractory, from a patient treated with antithyroid drugs. The CDR3 reads as follows: CATSRAGRGGTEAFF. The nucleotides read TGTGCCACCAGCAGAGCTGGCAGGGGCGGGACTGAAGCTTTCTTT.